Listed below are T cell receptor beta chains from one sample, sequenced in a study of human T cells and chemical hapten exposure. TCRdb passed the RACE reads through MiXCR, listing each CDR3 protein once. The sample holds 96,000 or so distinct CDR3 sequences, about 9.3% seen once. Sequenced here: whole blood, sampled in connection with sensitization to the hapten diphenylcyclopropenone (DPC). The origin of the receptors is a woman aged 40 to 50 with alopecia areata. Some clones in this sample may be carry-over from other donors' samples. Each CDR3 is given with its conserved first and last residue. Each record gives: clone size, D gene, J gene, V gene, CDR3 protein, CDR3 DNA. D genes are given only for firm matches. Not all rows give a size; the values are once, few, many and, for expanded clones, a class.

>few|TRBD2|TRBJ2-2|TRBV27
CASSTSGYTGELFF
TGTGCCAGCAGTACTAGCGGATACACCGGGGAGCTGTTTTTT
>many|TRBD1|TRBJ2-3|TRBV7-2
CASSPDRSSDTQYF
TGTGCCAGCAGCCCGGACAGGTCCTCAGATACGCAGTATTTT
>many|-|TRBJ1-2|TRBV10-3
CAISESAGLYGYTF
TGTGCCATCAGTGAGTCGGCAGGGCTCTATGGCTACACCTTC
>-|TRBD1|TRBJ2-7|TRBV18
CASSQGTGGLYEQYF
TGTGCCAGCTCACAAGGGACAGGGGGCCTCTACGAGCAGTACTTC
>many|-|TRBJ2-7|TRBV3-1
CASSQEGYYEQYF
TGTGCCAGCAGCCAAGAAGGGTACTACGAGCAGTACTTC
>few|-|TRBJ2-7|TRBV28
CASSSGTLPYEQYF
TGTGCCAGCAGCTCTGGGACTTTACCCTACGAGCAGTACTTC
>-|-|TRBJ1-2|TRBV29-1
CSGGPNPPTF
TGCAGCGGAGGGCCAAACCCCCCCACCTTC
>once|TRBD1|TRBJ1-1|TRBV7-2
CASSLVGTGPEAFF
TGTGCCAGCAGCTTAGTCGGGACAGGCCCCGAAGCTTTCTTT
>-|TRBD1|TRBJ2-7|TRBV5-4
CASSLKSAGGRDEQYF
TGTGCCAGCAGCTTGAAAAGTGCAGGGGGCAGGGACGAGCAGTACTTC
>many|TRBD1|TRBJ1-2|TRBV2
CASGTGNYGYTF
TGTGCCAGCGGGACAGGAAACTATGGCTACACCTTC
>-|-|TRBJ2-5|TRBV6-2/TRBV6-3
CASSYVLGPETQYF
TGTGCCAGCAGTTACGTCCTAGGCCCGGAGACCCAGTACTTC
>few|-|TRBJ2-1|TRBV7-9
CASSQSSTDDEQFF
TGTGCCAGCAGCCAGTCCTCGACAGATGATGAGCAGTTCTTC
>many|-|TRBJ2-1|TRBV7-9
CASSLLYNEQFF
TGTGCCAGCAGCTTACTGTACAATGAGCAGTTCTTC
>few|TRBD2|TRBJ2-5|TRBV20-1
CSHSASGRAGTQYF
TGCAGTCACAGCGCCAGCGGGAGGGCCGGGACCCAGTACTTC
>-|-|TRBJ1-1|TRBV20-1
CSARDSRQVGVTEAFF
TGCAGTGCTAGAGACTCTCGACAGGTAGGAGTCACTGAAGCTTTCTTT
>-|-|TRBJ2-3|TRBV2
CASFLVTDTQYF
TGTGCCAGCTTCTTGGTCACAGATACGCAGTATTTT